The clone carrying this T cell receptor beta chain was seen only once. This sample is part of a study of blood T cell repertoires in COVID-19. About the study: Italy, Spain and the United States were the sources of the convalescent and acute COVID-19 samples. In each case, the material was cDNA or gDNA derived from T cells, B-cell-depleted T cells, or PBMCs.

Trimming stripped 3 bases from V and 10 bases from J, with 13 bases between. The CDR3 spans 14 residues. Germline V gives CDR1 MNHNS, CDR2 SASEGT. How the authors handled the data: Amplifying reference gene primers gave estimates of nucleated cell counts. Generated by immunoSEQ multiplex PCR, the TCRdb table keeps only in-frame clones and is missing some. D and trimming come from the DNA, and the V and J calls and clone size come from that table. The sample yields 55,000 to 65,000 clones, roughly 84% seen once. The specimen sequenced was peripheral blood. V is TRBV6-1 and J is TRBJ1-6; D is possibly TRBD1 (5 bases). The receptor was derived from an older man in a cohort sampled during active COVID-19. CDR3 sequence (DNA): TGTGCCAGCAGTGAGGGGGGACTGACCTCACCCCTCCACTTT. This encodes CASSEGGLTSPLHF.